These 28 T cell receptor beta chains originate from one sample sequenced in a study of shared T cell receptors in the human thymus listed by TCRdb under 2021. Libraries were prepared through the immunoSEQ multiplex PCR assay. TCRdb limited this immuneACCESS table to in-frame rearrangements with V and J called. A share of clones is missing; checked studies link under half to unresolved V genes, and the rest is unexplained. This sample is represented by 600,000 to 900,000 clones; 80% to 90% of them were singletons. The ten largest make up around 0.0094% of the sample. These data were likewise used in another study, on human thymus T cells.

The source material was thymocytes. The receptor set was obtained from a girl under three years old with a congenital heart defect. Donor details come from another sample of the same person, matched by shared clones.

This clone was recorded a few times. The V and J genes are TRBV28 and TRBJ1-5, with TRBD1 matching over 7 bases. CDR1 is MDHEN, CDR2 SYDVKM, per germline. The junction had 23 bases not matched to a gene; V was cut back by 10 bases and J by 5 bases. This CDR3 region has 18 residues. The CDR3 sequence: CAISLRDSSPGRYQPQHF. The CDR3 bases are TGTGCCATCAGCCTTAGGGACAGCTCTCCGGGTCGATATCAGCCCCAGCATTTT. Using reference TRBV28 and TRBJ1-5 for the parts outside the CDR3, the full variable domain is DVKVTQSSRYLVKRTGEKVFLECVQDMDHENMFWYRQDPGLGLRLIYFSYDVKMKEKGDIPEGYSVSREKKERFSLILESASTNQTSMYLCAISLRDSSPGRYQPQHFGDGTRLSIL.

The chain recombines TRBV7-2 with TRBJ1-2; 8 positions match TRBD1. V was clipped by 5 bases and J by 6 bases; unmatched bases: 5. The V gene's germline CDR1 is SGHTA and CDR2 FQGNSA. The CDR3 covers 13 residues. The CDR3 loop reads CASSIGQGHGYTF. The CDR3, as DNA: TGTGCCAGCAGCATCGGACAGGGACATGGCTACACCTTC. Together with reference TRBV7-2 and TRBJ1-2, the CDR3 gives the full variable domain: GAGVSQSPSNKVTEKGKDVELRCDPISGHTALYWYRQSLGQGLEFLIYFQGNSAPDKSGLPSDRFSAERTGGSVSTLTIQRTQQEDSAVYLCASSIGQGHGYTFGSGTRLTVV.

V and J are TRBV5-1 and TRBJ2-7, with D maybe TRBD2 (5 bases). V shed 4 bases and J shed 2 bases, with 19 bases lying between them. CDR3 length: 16 amino acids. From germline, CDR1 is SGHRS and CDR2 YFSETQ. CDR3 sequence: CASSNGWRPYPYEQYF. CDR3 DNA: TGCGCCAGCAGCAATGGCTGGAGGCCCTATCCCTACGAGCAGTACTTC.

This chain connects TRBV25-1 to TRBJ1-2; TRBD1 agrees at 7 bases. This CDR3 contains 14 residues. Per germline, CDR1 MGHDK and CDR2 SYGVNS. The trim removed 4 bases at V and 6 bases at J, leaving 8 bases unmatched. The CDR3 loop is CASSGGEGAHGYTF. CDR3 in DNA: TGTGCCAGCAGTGGGGGCGAGGGGGCTCATGGCTACACCTTC.

This chain connects TRBV27 to TRBJ2-7; TRBD1 matches 7 bases. J lost 3 bases, V lost 5 bases, and 7 bases had no gene match. Germline lookup yields CDR1 MNHEY and CDR2 SMNVEV (reference sequence). This CDR3 has 14 residues. This CDR3 reads CASSARQGGYEQYF. CDR3 DNA: TGTGCCAGCAGTGCGAGACAGGGTGGCTACGAGCAGTACTTC.

About this clone itself: Other DNA sequences from this sample encode an identical CDR3 as well. The chain links TRBV6-6 to TRBJ1-2; no clear D gene. V lost 0 bases to trimming and J lost 3 bases, with 8 bases between them. The germline V gene encodes CDR1 MNHNY and CDR2 SVGAGI (reference sequence). The CDR3 has 14 amino acids. This CDR3 reads CASSYSGRDYGYTF. The CDR3, as DNA: TGTGCCAGCAGTTACTCTGGCCGGGACTATGGCTACACCTTC.

This chain links TRBV7-2 with TRBJ1-2; 7 nucleotides line up with TRBD1. Germline assignment: CDR1 SGHTA and CDR2 FQGNSA. The J segment lost 3 bases and the V segment lost 1 base, leaving 2 bases of the junction unmatched. The CDR3 contains 14 residues. CDR3 coding DNA: TGTGCCAGCAGCTTAGAGGGGGCCTACTATGGCTACACCTTC. This gives the protein CASSLEGAYYGYTF.

This chain joins TRBV11-2 and TRBJ2-4, with 7 bases matching TRBD1. CDR1 and CDR2 from the germline V gene are SGHAT and FQNNGV. J lost 3 bases, V lost 5 bases, and 10 bases had no gene match. CDR3 length: 16 residues. CDR3 loop: CASSQRQGNGKNIQYF. CDR3 in DNA: TGTGCCAGCAGCCAAAGACAGGGTAACGGCAAAAACATTCAGTACTTC. The variable domain in full, with the rest retrieved from reference TRBV11-2 and TRBJ2-4, is EAGVAQSPRYKIIEKRQSVAFWCNPISGHATLYWYQQILGQGPKLLIQFQNNGVVDDSQLPKDRFSAERLKGVDSTLKIQPAKLEDSAVYLCASSQRQGNGKNIQYFGAGTRLSVL.

J is TRBJ1-6 and V is TRBV28, with a weak D call TRBD1 (6 bases). This CDR3 region has 17 residues. The germline V gene encodes CDR1 MDHEN and CDR2 SYDVKM. V was pared by 5 bases and J by 0 bases, with 14 bases between. The CDR3 loop reads CASSPHREISYNSPLHF. Here the CDR3 DNA reads TGTGCCAGCAGTCCCCACAGGGAGATCTCCTATAATTCACCCCTCCACTTT.

V usage is TRBV6-5 and J usage is TRBJ1-1; 7 nucleotides line up with TRBD1. Germline V CDR1 and CDR2: MNHEY, SVGAGI. V trimming: 5 bases; J trimming: 11 bases; junction bases outside the gene matches: 8. The CDR3 spans 12 residues. In nucleotides, the CDR3 is TGTGCCAGCAGTCGCTCGACAGGGAGGGCTTTCTTT. It codes for CASSRSTGRAFF.

This rearrangement joins TRBV6-1 to TRBJ1-1, with D possibly matching TRBD1 (6 bases). Germline V lookup: CDR1 MNHNS, CDR2 SASEGT. Trimming pared 3 bases from V and 8 bases from J, leaving 10 bases between. The CDR3 length is 12 residues. The CDR3 protein is CASSDGGTEAFF. CDR3 in DNA: TGTGCCAGCAGTGACGGGGGGACAGAAGCTTTCTTT.

DNA for the CDR3: TGTGCTAGTGGTTTGGCGGTACCGGACTTTTGGGGAGGGGAGACCCAGTACTTC. This sequence encodes CASGLAVPDFWGGETQYF. The chain employs TRBV12-5 and TRBJ2-5, with 7 positions matching TRBD2. After removal of 1 base from V and 5 bases from J, the junction contained 16 bases not matched to a gene. The CDR3 spans 18 residues. In germline, CDR1 is LGHNT, CDR2 FRNRAP.

The chain combines TRBV7-6 with TRBJ1-3, with D hard to call. Germline CDR1 SGHVS, CDR2 FNYEAQ. With 5 bases removed from V and 2 bases from J, the gap between germline ends came to 10 bases. The CDR3 extends over 14 amino acids. The CDR3 here is CASSPDKAGNTIYF. CDR3 bases: TGTGCCAGCAGCCCCGACAAAGCTGGAAACACCATATATTTT. Based on the CDR3 plus reference TRBV7-6 and TRBJ1-3, the full variable domain is GAGVSQSPRYKVTKRGQDVALRCDPISGHVSLYWYRQALGQGPEFLTYFNYEAQQDKSGLPNDRFSAERPEGSISTLTIQRTEQRDSAMYRCASSPDKAGNTIYFGEGSWLTVV.

The J gene is TRBJ1-2, the V gene TRBV4-3; no clear D gene. CDR1 and CDR2 from the germline V gene are LGHNA and YSLEER. This CDR3 comprises 18 residues. The V and J ends lost 0 bases and 6 bases respectively, with 23 bases between them. This chain's CDR3 is CASSQEGVPSAVLNGYTF. The CDR3 bases are TGCGCCAGCAGCCAAGAGGGAGTTCCTTCGGCAGTTTTAAATGGCTACACCTTC.

This clone was observed a few times. The V call is TRBV19, the J call TRBJ2-7; TRBD1 is a possible D gene (6 bases). The V and J ends lost 5 bases and 3 bases respectively, with 17 bases between them. Germline CDR1 reads LNHDA; CDR2 reads SQIVND (reference sequence). The CDR3 runs 15 residues. As DNA, the CDR3 is TGTGCCAGTAGTTTCAGACAGGAGAATATCTACGAGCAGTACTTC. It translates to CASSFRQENIYEQYF.

The genes are TRBV27 and TRBJ1-1, with D unclear. Deletions cut 10 bases from V and 4 bases from J, with 10 bases between. Germline CDR1 reads MNHEY; CDR2 reads SMNVEV (reference sequence). The CDR3 consists of 11 residues. The CDR3 nucleotides read TGTGCCACCCACGAGGGCACTGAAGCTTTCTTT. Translating gives CATHEGTEAFF.

The chain couples TRBV5-1 to TRBJ1-2; 7 bases are shared with TRBD1. CDR1 is SGHRS and CDR2 is YFSETQ in the germline V gene. V lost 0 bases and J lost 8; bases outside the gene matches: 7. The CDR3 extends over 14 amino acids. This CDR3 reads CASSLEQGIGGYTF. CDR3 DNA: TGCGCCAGCAGCTTGGAACAGGGGATAGGAGGCTACACCTTC.

This clone occurred once. The sample contains more than one DNA sequence encoding this CDR3. V gene TRBV9 combines with J gene TRBJ2-5; 10 bases are a match to TRBD2. CDR1 and CDR2 from the germline V gene are SGDLS and YYNGEE. The CDR3 is made up of 15 amino acids. V lost 4 bases to trimming and J lost 2 bases; unmatched junction nucleotides: 5. The chain's CDR3 is CASSPRTSGQETQYF. Here the CDR3 DNA reads TGTGCCAGCAGCCCCCGGACTAGCGGACAAGAGACCCAGTACTTC.

Here the CDR3 reads CATSRTPDRQGNQPQHF. The CDR3 DNA sequence: TGTGCCACCAGTAGAACCCCCGACCGACAGGGGAATCAGCCCCAGCATTTT. The gene calls are TRBV15 and TRBJ1-5; 8 nucleotides line up with TRBD1. V shed 6 bases and J 4 bases; nucleotides not matched to a gene: 14. The CDR3 totals 17 residues. Germline V CDR1 and CDR2: LNHNV, YYDKDF (reference sequence).

V usage is TRBV6-1 and J usage is TRBJ1-5; a weak D match, TRBD1 (6 bases). The CDR3 has 17 amino acids. Germline V gives CDR1 MNHNS, CDR2 SASEGT. Trimming shortened V by 1 base and J by 0 bases, and 13 bases separated the two germline ends. CDR3 DNA sequence: TGTGCCAGCAGTGAAGACAGGGATCAATATAGCAATCAGCCCCAGCATTTT. Its translation is CASSEDRDQYSNQPQHF.

CDR3 DNA sequence: TGTGCCAGCAGTTCCTCCGGGACAGGGACACCGGACGAGCAGTACTTC. Amino acids: CASSSSGTGTPDEQYF. The V and J genes are TRBV7-9 and TRBJ2-7; 9 nucleotides align to TRBD1. This CDR3 spans 16 amino acids. Germline assignment: CDR1 SEHNR and CDR2 FQNEAQ (reference sequence). V lost 6 bases, J lost 5 bases, and 14 bases stayed unmatched.

V and J are TRBV5-1 and TRBJ2-3; D call uncertain. Germline-derived CDR1 and CDR2 are SGHRS and YFSETQ. Between the trimmed V and J ends, which lost 6 bases and 0 bases, there was a span of 2 bases. CDR3 length: 11 amino acids. CDR3 amino acids: CASTSTDTQYF. DNA of the CDR3: TGCGCCAGCACGAGCACAGATACGCAGTATTTT.

A note on this clone: This CDR3 is also generated by other DNA sequences in the sample. The V gene is TRBV7-2, the J gene TRBJ2-7; 10 positions match TRBD1. Trimming removed 1 base from V and 3 bases from J; junction bases left unmatched: 0. Germline CDR1 reads SGHTA; CDR2 reads FQGNSA. The CDR3 contains 14 residues. This CDR3 is CASSLGDRGYEQYF. CDR3 coding DNA: TGTGCCAGCAGCTTAGGGGACAGGGGCTACGAGCAGTACTTC.

On this clone itself: In the same sample, other DNA sequences code for this CDR3. V gene TRBV6-1 combines with J gene TRBJ1-5; possibly TRBD1 for D (5 bases). Germline V lookup: CDR1 MNHNS, CDR2 SASEGT. V was clipped by 0 bases and J by 4 bases, with 7 bases between them. CDR3 length: 14 residues. The CDR3 region has the DNA TGTGCCAGCAGTGAAGCGCGGGGGAATCAGCCCCAGCATTTT. It codes for CASSEARGNQPQHF.

This chain uses TRBV7-8 with TRBJ1-1; tentatively, D is TRBD1 (5 bases). Trimming took 8 bases from V and 1 from J, leaving 11 bases between them. Germline values: CDR1 SGHVS, CDR2 FQNEAQ. CDR3 length equals 13 residues. CDR3: CASSTDRNTEAFF. CDR3 bases: TGTGCCAGCTCCACCGACAGGAACACTGAAGCTTTCTTT.

The chain employs TRBV11-2 and TRBJ1-2; tentative D call: TRBD1 (5 bases). Per germline, CDR1 SGHAT and CDR2 FQNNGV. CDR3 length equals 16 residues. Trimming cost V 1 base and J 2 bases, with 14 bases left between them. This chain's CDR3 is CASSLVVGGDNYGYTF. CDR3 nucleotides: TGTGCCAGCAGCTTAGTCGTTGGGGGGGACAACTATGGCTACACCTTC.

V usage is TRBV2 and J usage is TRBJ1-2; D perhaps matches TRBD1 (5 bases). CDR3 length: 13 residues. V lost 6 bases to trimming and J lost 3 bases, with 11 bases between them. The germline gives CDR1 SNHLY, CDR2 FYNNEI. CDR3 DNA sequence: TGTGCCAGCAGGGACACAGGAGACTATGGCTACACCTTC. It is translated as CASRDTGDYGYTF. Filled out from reference TRBV2 and TRBJ1-2, the complete variable domain reads EPEVTQTPSHQVTQMGQEVILRCVPISNHLYFYWYRQILGQKVEFLVSFYNNEISEKSEIFDDQFSVERPDGSNFTLKIRSTKLEDSAMYFCASRDTGDYGYTFGSGTRLTVV.

This clone has more than one count but fewer than ten. J is TRBJ2-7 and V is TRBV5-8; 7 bases are a match to TRBD2. Germline CDR1 and CDR2: SGHTS and YDEGEE. The CDR3 sequence is 14 residues long. V dropped 3 bases and J dropped 6; count of bases not matched to a gene: 9. CDR3 nucleotide sequence: TGTGCCAGCAGCTGGACTAGTGGGTCGAGCGAGCAGTACTTC. Residues: CASSWTSGSSEQYF.